This T cell receptor (beta chain) was recorded in a study of blood T cell repertoires in COVID-19. Across the study: Spain, Italy and the United States supplied samples that represented acute and convalescent COVID-19. T cells, B-cell-depleted T cells, or PBMCs supplied cDNA or gDNA.

This table comes from immunoSEQ multiplex PCR, and its TCRdb copy is limited to in-frame clones, with some not included. The sample lists about 290,000 clones, around 86% occurring once. The V and J ends lost 1 base and 3 bases respectively, with 13 bases between them. The CDR3 contains 15 residues. In germline, CDR1 is SGHNT, CDR2 YYREEE (reference sequence). The source is a woman in her twenties or thirties with active or convalescent COVID-19. The rearrangement links TRBV5-4 to TRBJ2-5; possibly TRBD2 for D (6 bases). The specimen sequenced was peripheral blood. CDR3 protein: CASSLRRGGEETQYF. For the CDR3, the DNA is TGTGCCAGCAGCTTGAGAAGGGGCGGGGAAGAGACCCAGTACTTC.